This T cell receptor beta chain was documented in a study of regulatory T cells in long-lasting Graves disease. This clonotype occurred many times. Building of the TCR beta libraries involved iRepertoire HTBI primers and Arm-PCR of CDR3 regions. MiXCR, applied by TCRdb to the multiplex PCR reads, yields one record per CDR3 protein. The sample shows around 500,000 distinct CDR3 sequences, 12% of them seen only once. The time point: newly diagnosed GD, antithyroid drugs for less than 3 months. Preparation of the TCR library used RNA extracted from PBMCs. Patients of an endocrinology department in Xi'an, China, were included. Germline values: CDR1 DFQATT, CDR2 SNEGSKA (reference sequence). This CDR3 comprises 15 residues. V lost 3 bases and J lost 8, with 22 bases in between. These data were also reused for a study on T cells in Graves' hyperthyroidism and ophthalmopathy. That publication notes: Researchers found most expanded thyroid clonotypes above 0.001 in blood as well. From stable hyperthyroidism, ophthalmopathy was set apart by a 13 V-J model.

This sequence originates from a woman in her twenties or thirties with Graves disease. The chain recombines TRBV20-1 with TRBJ1-1; D is ambiguous. The sequenced sample was peripheral blood mononuclear cells (PBMCs), obtained at new diagnosis, from a patient treated with antithyroid drugs. CDR3 loop: CSASKGYGRLAEAFF. CDR3 nucleotides: TGCAGTGCTAGCAAGGGCTATGGGCGGTTGGCGGAAGCTTTCTTT.